This T cell receptor (delta chain) was retrieved from a study of gamma-delta chains in newborns, infants, children (dated by TCRdb to about 2019). Study-level background: According to the title of the study, polyclonal expansion of innate gammadelta T cells immediately after birth is driven by microbial exposure. The study investigated how microbial exposure shaped innate gammadelta T cell populations in human newborns immediately after birth.

Notes on this clone: No cognate antigen has been identified for it. The sample holds no much larger clone one base away, and base qualities are not on file.

V is trimmed back by 1 base and J by 1 base, and the junction contains 15 bases that no gene match accounts for. The germline V gene provides CDR1 TSWWSYY and CDR2 QGS. CDR3 length: 22 amino acids, cysteine to phenylalanine. Kept here is only the CDR3 DNA, which spans 66 bases and is read in frame from base 1. TCRdb shows the sequencer as Illumina MiSeq. Clone calls in TCRdb were regenerated from the public reads with CATT, after which identical DNA sequences shared one row. A total of around 11,000 delta-chain clones appear in this sample, approximately 3.5% of them only once. The biggest ten clones account for about 8.1% of the sample.

This receptor was identified in a child who was a newborn, infant or young child, either healthy, febrile or measles-vaccinated (not recorded which). Material: blood. Recombination joined TRDV1 with TRDJ3, and TRDD3 aligns with 8 junction nucleotides. The CDR3 amino acid sequence is: CALGERPSWGRLSSWDTRQMFF. The DNA is TGTGCTCTTGGGGAACGTCCCTCCTGGGGGAGATTATCGTCCTGGGACACCCGACAGATGTTTTTC.